These 27 T cell receptor beta chains were sequenced from one sample in a study of glioma-infiltrating T cells after dendritic cell vaccination. Here immunoSEQ multiplex PCR was the method, and the copy in TCRdb shows in-frame clones only, minus some. Among some 100,000 clones listed, around three quarters were seen once. The input for sequencing was blood, taken before dendritic cell vaccination. The receptors here all came from a human donor with glioblastoma.

The rearrangement uses TRBV5-1 and TRBJ2-5, with a tentative D call TRBD2 (6 bases). Gene TRBJ2-7 matches the end of the DNA better, so the J call may be wrong. This CDR3 has 15 amino acids. In germline, CDR1 is SGHRS, CDR2 YFSETQ. This CDR3 is CASSLKEGVAAEQYF. The CDR3 nucleotides read TGCGCCAGCAGCTTGAAGGAGGGAGTAGCTGCCGAGCAGTACTTC.

For this clone: Other DNA sequences of this sample code for an identical CDR3. The chain recombines TRBV7-2 with TRBJ1-2; 8 nucleotides match TRBD1. Germline CDR1 is SGHTA and CDR2 is FQGNSA. There are 15 residues in the CDR3. Trimming removed 3 bases from V and 4 bases from J; junction bases left unmatched: 7. DNA for the CDR3: TGTGCCAGCAGCTTGGTGCAGGGGGCGAGCTATGGCTACACCTTC. This translates into CASSLVQGASYGYTF.

This chain joins TRBV27 and TRBJ2-3; no clear D. The CDR3 runs 13 residues. From germline, CDR1 is MNHEY and CDR2 SMNVEV (reference sequence). Trimming removed 4 bases at V and 0 bases at J, with 5 bases between. This CDR3 is CASSSLSTDTQYF. Here the CDR3 DNA reads TGTGCCAGCAGTTCACTTAGCACAGATACGCAGTATTTT.

The rearrangement joins TRBV5-1 to TRBJ2-3, with TRBD2 matching over 14 bases. The CDR3 totals 15 residues. V was clipped by 3 bases and J by 14 bases; unmatched bases: 11. From germline, CDR1 is SGHRS and CDR2 YFSETQ. The CDR3 here is CASSSGLAGGSGRYF. DNA for the CDR3: TGCGCCAGCAGCTCCGGACTAGCGGGGGGATCCGGGCGGTATTTT. The full variable domain, rest sourced from reference TRBV5-1 and TRBJ2-3, is KAGVTQTPRYLIKTRGQQVTLSCSPISGHRSVSWYQQTPGQGLQFLFEYFSETQRNKGNFPGRFSGRQFSNSRSEMNVSTLELGDSALYLCASSSGLAGGSGRYFGPGTRLTVL.

The chain employs TRBV28 and TRBJ2-4; 7 bases fit TRBD1. Germline values: CDR1 MDHEN, CDR2 SYDVKM. The CDR3 contains 17 residues. The J segment lost 2 bases and the V segment lost 1 base, leaving 8 bases of the junction unmatched. CDR3 nucleotide sequence: TGTGCCAGCAGTTTATACCCGGGACAGCGGACCAAAAACATTCAGTACTTC. This gives the protein CASSLYPGQRTKNIQYF.

A few counts support this clone. The V gene is TRBV11-2, the J gene TRBJ2-1, with D possibly TRBD1 on 6 matching bases. Germline CDR1 and CDR2: SGHAT and FQNNGV. The ends were cut back, 0 bases at V and 3 bases at J, with 12 bases in the middle. CDR3 length: 16 amino acids. The CDR3 bases are TGTGCCAGCAGCTTAGATCCCACAGGGATCTACAATGAGCAGTTCTTC. It codes for CASSLDPTGIYNEQFF.

The gene calls are TRBV30 and TRBJ2-1; 9 bases match TRBD2. Germline V CDR1 and CDR2: GTSNPN, SVGIG (reference sequence). The CDR3 sequence is 14 residues long. Trimming took 2 bases from V and 7 from J; bases not matched to a gene: 6. CDR3 sequence: CAWSPRLAGNEQFF. The CDR3 DNA is TGTGCCTGGAGTCCCCGGCTAGCGGGAAATGAGCAGTTCTTC.

The rearrangement uses TRBV5-1 and TRBJ2-2; possibly TRBD2 for D (5 bases). There are 15 residues in the CDR3. Trimming pared 4 bases from V and 7 bases from J, leaving 17 bases between. Germline lookup yields CDR1 SGHRS and CDR2 YFSETQ. The CDR3 coding sequence is TGCGCCAGCAGCCGATCGGCGGGTGAAAGCGGGGAGCTGTTTTTT. Translation: CASSRSAGESGELFF.

V gene TRBV19 combines with J gene TRBJ1-2; 10 bases align to TRBD1. V was clipped by 10 bases and J by 7 bases; unmatched bases: 12. CDR1 is LNHDA and CDR2 is SQIVND in the germline V gene (reference sequence). The CDR3 is made up of 14 amino acids. CDR3 protein: CATQSDRGRGGYTF. CDR3 bases: TGTGCCACGCAAAGCGACAGGGGGCGCGGTGGCTACACCTTC.

V is TRBV19 and J is TRBJ1-5, with 11 positions matching TRBD1. V shed 5 bases and J 2 bases; nucleotides not matched to a gene: 5. The germline V gene has CDR1 LNHDA and CDR2 SQIVND (reference sequence). CDR3 size: 16 residues. CDR3 sequence reads: CASSPRTGGGNQPQHF. The CDR3 DNA follows: TGTGCCAGTAGTCCGCGGACAGGGGGCGGCAATCAGCCCCAGCATTTT. Full variable domain (outside the CDR3, taken from reference TRBV19 and TRBJ1-5): DGGITQSPKYLFRKEGQNVTLSCEQNLNHDAMYWYRQDPGQGLRLIYYSQIVNDFQKGDIAEGYSVSREKKESFPLTVTSAQKNPTAFYLCASSPRTGGGNQPQHFGDGTRLSIL.

V usage is TRBV2 and J usage is TRBJ2-5; 10 bases are a match to TRBD2. Germline-derived CDR1 and CDR2 are SNHLY and FYNNEI. CDR3 length: 16 amino acids. Germline trimming cut 3 bases from V and 8 bases from J; bases unmatched to any gene: 12. CDR3 protein: CASSDGSGGPVGTQYF. CDR3 DNA: TGTGCCAGCAGTGACGGTAGCGGGGGGCCGGTGGGAACCCAGTACTTC.

The J gene is TRBJ2-2, the V gene TRBV9, with D tentatively TRBD2 (6 bases). Germline V gene data show CDR1 as SGDLS and CDR2 as YYNGEE. V lost 0 bases to trimming and J lost 4 bases, with 10 bases between them. This CDR3 is built from 15 residues. As DNA, the CDR3 is TGTGCCAGCAGCGTAGAGGACTACATCACCGGGGAGCTGTTTTTT. It yields the protein CASSVEDYITGELFF.

Details on this clone: Other DNA variants within this sample encode the same CDR3. The rearrangement links TRBV5-1 to TRBJ1-1; the D gene is possibly TRBD1 (6 bases). V was clipped by 0 bases and J by 3 bases, with 9 bases between them. Germline values: CDR1 SGHRS, CDR2 YFSETQ. This CDR3 has 14 residues. The CDR3 sequence: CASSLGQGYTEAFF. In nucleotides, the CDR3 is TGCGCCAGCAGCTTGGGTCAGGGGTACACTGAAGCTTTCTTT.

The genes are TRBV6-1 and TRBJ1-2, with a weak D call TRBD1 (6 bases). This CDR3 has 13 residues. Trimming shortened V by 8 bases and J by 0 bases, and 10 bases separated the two germline ends. Germline values: CDR1 MNHNS, CDR2 SASEGT. The CDR3 loop is CASSTGSNYGYTF. CDR3 bases: TGTGCCAGCTCAACAGGGTCTAACTATGGCTACACCTTC.

This clone was observed a handful of times. CDR3 bases: TGTGCCAGCAGTCGGACTAGGCTATCCTACGAGCAGTACTTC. Translated: CASSRTRLSYEQYF. V usage is TRBV28 and J usage is TRBJ2-7; 7 bases agree with TRBD2. Germline V gives CDR1 MDHEN, CDR2 SYDVKM. Germline trimming cut 5 bases from V and 1 base from J; bases unmatched to any gene: 5. CDR3 length: 14 residues.

The chain links TRBV5-1 to TRBJ1-3, with D possibly being TRBD1 (6 bases). Per germline, CDR1 SGHRS and CDR2 YFSETQ. V lost 0 bases and J lost 2, with 12 bases in between. This CDR3 region has 16 residues. In nucleotides, the CDR3 is TGCGCCAGCAGCTTGGGGGGGCGTATCGCTGGAAACACCATATATTTT. The encoded protein is CASSLGGRIAGNTIYF.

V is TRBV5-1 and J is TRBJ2-3; 7 bases are a match to TRBD1. The J segment lost 3 bases and the V segment lost 2 bases, leaving 6 bases of the junction unmatched. This CDR3 has 15 residues. Germline loops: CDR1 SGHRS, CDR2 YFSETQ. DNA of the CDR3: TGCGCCAGCAGCTTCCAGGGGGATAGAACAGATACGCAGTATTTT. Its translation: CASSFQGDRTDTQYF.

The chain employs TRBV29-1 and TRBJ2-7; a weak D match, TRBD1 (6 bases). Germline-derived CDR1 and CDR2 are SQVTM and ANQGSEA. CDR3 length equals 13 residues. With 7 bases removed from V and 2 bases from J, the gap between germline ends came to 15 bases. The CDR3 nucleotides read TGCAGCGCTAGGGGGACGCAAGCCTACGAGCAGTACTTC. Encoded protein: CSARGTQAYEQYF.

The chain combines TRBV7-8 with TRBJ2-2; 8 bases agree with TRBD1. Germline V gene lookup returns CDR1 SGHVS and CDR2 FQNEAQ. The J segment lost 1 base and the V segment lost 1 base, leaving 8 bases of the junction unmatched. The CDR3 covers 18 residues. The CDR3 loop reads CASSLGFLGQGNTGELFF. The CDR3 coding sequence is TGTGCCAGCAGCTTAGGTTTTTTAGGACAGGGGAACACCGGGGAGCTGTTTTTT.

The chain has TRBV5-4 and TRBJ2-1; D not certain. Germline V gives CDR1 SGHNT, CDR2 YYREEE (reference sequence). The CDR3 is 14 amino acids. V gave up 3 bases and J gave up 2 bases, with 9 bases separating them. The CDR3 loop is CASSSATAYNEQFF. As DNA, the CDR3 is TGTGCCAGCAGCTCAGCAACAGCCTACAATGAGCAGTTCTTC.

The V call is TRBV2, the J call TRBJ2-7; TRBD2 aligns across 7 bases. Germline V gene lookup returns CDR1 SNHLY and CDR2 FYNNEI. V trimming: 1 base; J trimming: 0 bases; junction bases outside the gene matches: 3. The CDR3 runs to 15 residues. The CDR3 sequence is CASSEDWDYSYEQYF. In DNA, the CDR3 is TGTGCCAGCAGTGAAGACTGGGACTACTCCTACGAGCAGTACTTC.

The V call is TRBV6-1, the J call TRBJ2-1; 10 bases match TRBD2. CDR1 and CDR2 (germline): MNHNS, SASEGT. CDR3 length: 16 amino acids. The J segment lost 4 bases and the V segment lost 2 bases, leaving 5 bases of the junction unmatched. CDR3 in amino acids: CASSERTSGFYNEQFF. The DNA for the CDR3 is TGTGCCAGCAGTGAACGGACTAGCGGATTTTACAATGAGCAGTTCTTC.

This chain links TRBV5-1 with TRBJ1-4; 8 nucleotides align to TRBD1. In germline, CDR1 is SGHRS, CDR2 YFSETQ. The CDR3 runs 14 residues. V lost 0 bases, J lost 6 bases, and 1 base stayed unmatched. The CDR3 sequence is CASSLGTGYEKLFF. The CDR3 bases are TGCGCCAGCAGCTTGGGGACAGGGTATGAAAAACTGTTTTTT.

The rearrangement uses TRBV5-1 and TRBJ2-5, with D perhaps matching TRBD1 (7 bases). This CDR3 comprises 13 residues. The ends were cut back, 3 bases at V and 5 bases at J, with 11 bases in the middle. Germline assignment: CDR1 SGHRS and CDR2 YFSETQ. The CDR3 region has the DNA TGCGCCAGCAGCTGGAGGGGGCCTGAGACCCAGTACTTC. Translated, it gives CASSWRGPETQYF. The whole variable domain, remainder taken from reference TRBV5-1 and TRBJ2-5, is KAGVTQTPRYLIKTRGQQVTLSCSPISGHRSVSWYQQTPGQGLQFLFEYFSETQRNKGNFPGRFSGRQFSNSRSEMNVSTLELGDSALYLCASSWRGPETQYFGPGTRLLVL.

The chain couples TRBV11-2 to TRBJ2-7; 16 positions match TRBD2. V lost 1 base to trimming and J lost 4 bases; unmatched junction nucleotides: 4. The CDR3 loop spans 17 amino acids. From germline, CDR1 is SGHAT and CDR2 FQNNGV. CDR3 residues: CASSLVGTSGGAYEQYF. CDR3 DNA sequence: TGTGCCAGCAGCTTAGTCGGGACTAGCGGGGGGGCTTACGAGCAGTACTTC.

The V and J genes are TRBV5-1 and TRBJ2-1, with unresolved D. The V and J ends lost 5 bases and 2 bases respectively, with 11 bases between them. This CDR3 is 14 amino acids long. CDR1 is SGHRS and CDR2 is YFSETQ in the germline V gene. DNA of the CDR3: TGCGCCAGCAGTTCTGACACCACCTACAATGAGCAGTTCTTC. Protein sequence: CASSSDTTYNEQFF.

The J gene is TRBJ2-1, the V gene TRBV4-1; 10 positions agree with TRBD1. The junction had 3 bases not matched to a gene; V was cut back by 0 bases and J by 10 bases. The CDR3 runs 14 residues. Germline values: CDR1 MGHRA, CDR2 YSYEKL. CDR3 loop: CASSQEGQGIEQFF. The CDR3 nucleotides read TGCGCCAGCAGCCAAGAGGGACAGGGGATAGAGCAGTTCTTC.